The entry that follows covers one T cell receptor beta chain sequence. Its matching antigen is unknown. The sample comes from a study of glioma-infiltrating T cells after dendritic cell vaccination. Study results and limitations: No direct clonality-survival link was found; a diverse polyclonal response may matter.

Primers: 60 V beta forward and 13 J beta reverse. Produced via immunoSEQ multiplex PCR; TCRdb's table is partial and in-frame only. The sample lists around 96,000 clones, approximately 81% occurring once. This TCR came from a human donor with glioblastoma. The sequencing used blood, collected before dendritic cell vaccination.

The chain's CDR3 is CASSLGLGLAGINEQFF. The CDR3 DNA follows: TGTGCCAGCAGCTTAGGGCTGGGGCTAGCGGGTATCAATGAGCAGTTCTTC. The gene calls are TRBV7-6 and TRBJ2-1, with 8 nucleotides matching TRBD2. The J segment lost 6 bases and the V segment lost 1 base, leaving 11 bases of the junction unmatched. This CDR3 contains 17 residues. Looked up from germline, CDR1 is SGHVS and CDR2 is FNYEAQ.